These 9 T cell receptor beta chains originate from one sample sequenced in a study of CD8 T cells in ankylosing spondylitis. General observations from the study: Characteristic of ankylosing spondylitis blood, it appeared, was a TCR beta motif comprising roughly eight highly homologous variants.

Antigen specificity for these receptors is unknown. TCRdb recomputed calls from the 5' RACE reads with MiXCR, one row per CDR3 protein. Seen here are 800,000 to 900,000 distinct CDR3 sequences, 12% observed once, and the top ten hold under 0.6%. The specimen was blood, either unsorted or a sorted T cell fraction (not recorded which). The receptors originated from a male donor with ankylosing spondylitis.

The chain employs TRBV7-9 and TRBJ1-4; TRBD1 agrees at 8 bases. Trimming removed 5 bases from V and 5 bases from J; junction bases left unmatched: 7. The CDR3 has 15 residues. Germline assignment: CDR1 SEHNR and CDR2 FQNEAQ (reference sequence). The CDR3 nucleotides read TGTGCCAGCAGCACGGCGACAGGGGCGAATGAAAAACTGTTTTTT. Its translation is CASSTATGANEKLFF. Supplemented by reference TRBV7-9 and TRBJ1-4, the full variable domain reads DTGVSQNPRHKITKRGQNVTFRCDPISEHNRLYWYRQTLGQGPEFLTYFQNEAQLEKSRLLSDRFSAERPKGSFSTLEIQRTEQGDSAMYLCASSTATGANEKLFFGSGTQLSVL.

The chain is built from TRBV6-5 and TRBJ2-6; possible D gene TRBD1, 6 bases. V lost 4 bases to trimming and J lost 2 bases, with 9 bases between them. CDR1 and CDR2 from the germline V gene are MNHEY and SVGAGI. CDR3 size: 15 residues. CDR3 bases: TGTGCCAGCAGTTCGCAGGGGCCTGGGGCCAACGTCCTGACTTTC. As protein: CASSSQGPGANVLTF.

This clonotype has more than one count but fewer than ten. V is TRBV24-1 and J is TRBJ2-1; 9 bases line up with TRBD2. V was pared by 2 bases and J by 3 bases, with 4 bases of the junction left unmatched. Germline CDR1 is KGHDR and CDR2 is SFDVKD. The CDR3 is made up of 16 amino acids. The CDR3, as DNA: TGTGCCACCAGTGATTCGCGACTAGCGGACTACAATGAGCAGTTCTTC. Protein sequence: CATSDSRLADYNEQFF.

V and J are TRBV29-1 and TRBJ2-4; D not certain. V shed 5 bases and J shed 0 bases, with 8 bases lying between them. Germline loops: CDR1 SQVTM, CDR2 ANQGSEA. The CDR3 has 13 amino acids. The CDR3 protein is CSVLSAAKNIQYF. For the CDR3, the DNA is TGCAGCGTTTTGTCTGCAGCCAAAAACATTCAGTACTTC.

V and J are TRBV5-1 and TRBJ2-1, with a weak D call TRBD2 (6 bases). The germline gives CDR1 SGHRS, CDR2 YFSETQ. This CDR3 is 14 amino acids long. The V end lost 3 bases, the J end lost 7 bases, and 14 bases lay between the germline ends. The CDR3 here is CASSSAGWGNEQFF. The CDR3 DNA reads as TGCGCCAGCAGCTCTGCGGGATGGGGAAATGAGCAGTTCTTC.

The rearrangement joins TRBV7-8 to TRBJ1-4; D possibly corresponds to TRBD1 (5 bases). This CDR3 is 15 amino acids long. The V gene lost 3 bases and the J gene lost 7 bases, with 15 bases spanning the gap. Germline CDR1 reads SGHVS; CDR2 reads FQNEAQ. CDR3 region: CASSFVAGGFEKLFF. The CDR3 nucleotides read TGTGCCAGCAGCTTTGTTGCCGGGGGTTTTGAAAAACTGTTTTTT.

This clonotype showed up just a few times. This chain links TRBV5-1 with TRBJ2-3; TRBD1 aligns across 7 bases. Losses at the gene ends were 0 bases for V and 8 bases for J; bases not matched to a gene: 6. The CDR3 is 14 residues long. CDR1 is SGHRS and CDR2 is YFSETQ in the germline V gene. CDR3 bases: TGCGCCAGCAGCTTGGACAGGGGAAGCGGTACGCAGTATTTT. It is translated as CASSLDRGSGTQYF.

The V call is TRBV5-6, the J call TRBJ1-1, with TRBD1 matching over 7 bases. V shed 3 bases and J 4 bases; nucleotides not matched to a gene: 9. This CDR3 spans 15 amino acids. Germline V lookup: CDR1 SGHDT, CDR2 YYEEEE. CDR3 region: CASSSKTGNPTEAFF. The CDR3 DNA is TGTGCCAGCAGCTCAAAGACAGGGAATCCCACTGAAGCTTTCTTT.

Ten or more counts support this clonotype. CDR3 amino acids: CSASRGARGYTF. The CDR3 nucleotides read TGCAGTGCTAGTCGCGGGGCGCGGGGCTACACCTTC. This chain uses TRBV20-1 with TRBJ1-2; tentatively, D is TRBD1 (5 bases). CDR3 length: 12 residues. CDR1 DFQATT and CDR2 SNEGSKA come from the germline V gene (reference sequence). Trimming shortened V by 3 bases and J by 8 bases, and 13 bases separated the two germline ends.